This is a list of T cell receptor beta chains from one sample in a study of blood T cell repertoires in COVID-19. Measured with immunoSEQ multiplex PCR; TCRdb has only the in-frame clones, and not every one. The sample has around 370,000 clones, 75% to 90% seen once. The sample was peripheral blood. These receptor sequences come from a woman aged 45-60 years with COVID-19, enrolled during active disease. Each CDR3 is given with its conserved first and last residue. Fields, in order: D gene, clone size, J gene, V gene, CDR3 protein, CDR3 DNA. D genes are given only for firm matches. Part of the rows lack a size; the others show once, few, many or a class for expanded clones.

TRBD2 NA TRBJ2-7 TRBV5-1 CASSSVQSSGAALEQYF TGCGCCAGCAGCTCCGTTCAAAGTAGCGGGGCGGCCCTCGAGCAGTACTTC
NA NA TRBJ2-1 TRBV11-1 CASSNRVYNEQFF TGTGCCAGCAGCAACAGGGTCTACAATGAGCAGTTCTTC
NA NA TRBJ1-5 TRBV6-2/TRBV6-3 CASSYEGMRANQHF TGTGCCAGCAGTTACGAGGGAATGAGAGCAAACCAGCATTTT
TRBD2 NA TRBJ2-5 TRBV5-1 CASSFSGAPQETQYF TGCGCCAGCAGCTTCAGCGGGGCCCCCCAAGAGACCCAGTACTTC
NA NA TRBJ2-1 TRBV11-3 CASSLAGQGNNEQFF TGTGCCAGCAGCTTAGCAGGGCAGGGAAACAATGAGCAGTTCTTC
NA NA TRBJ2-7 TRBV5-1 CASSLGLLTGSYEQYF TGCGCCAGCAGCTTGGGGCTACTGACAGGCTCCTACGAGCAGTACTTC
NA NA TRBJ1-1 TRBV18 CASSPEGGRPYTEAFF TGTGCCAGCTCACCAGAGGGCGGCAGGCCGTACACTGAAGCTTTCTTT
NA NA TRBJ1-1 TRBV11-2 CASSFTGIAEAFF TGTGCCAGCAGCTTCACAGGGATCGCTGAAGCTTTCTTT
TRBD2 NA TRBJ2-4 TRBV6-5 CASKVAGLAKNIQYF TGTGCCAGCAAGGTAGCGGGTTTAGCCAAAAACATTCAGTACTTC
TRBD2 NA TRBJ2-3 TRBV6-5 CASSQATSGADTQYF TGTGCCAGCAGCCAAGCTACTAGCGGGGCAGATACGCAGTATTTT
NA NA TRBJ2-1 TRBV5-1 CASSYGGSSYNEQFF TGCGCCAGCAGCTACGGAGGAAGCTCCTACAATGAGCAGTTCTTC
NA once TRBJ2-1 TRBV6-4 CASSDFPQGNEQFF TGTGCCAGCAGTGACTTTCCCCAGGGGAATGAGCAGTTCTTC
TRBD1 NA TRBJ1-1 TRBV19 CASSIARTGIEAFF TGTGCCAGTAGTATCGCGAGGACAGGGATAGAAGCTTTCTTT
TRBD2 NA TRBJ2-1 TRBV9 CASSKRLAGGPNSYNEQFF TGTGCCAGCAGCAAAAGACTAGCGGGAGGGCCAAATTCCTACAATGAGCAGTTCTTC
NA NA TRBJ2-1 TRBV10-3 CAISEPRDYNEQFF TGTGCCATCAGTGAGCCCAGGGACTACAATGAGCAGTTCTTC
NA NA TRBJ1-3 TRBV27 CASSPGGANSGNTIYF TGTGCCAGCAGTCCCGGAGGGGCCAACTCTGGAAACACCATATATTTT
NA NA TRBJ2-6 TRBV24-1 CATSDLPRSGANVLTF TGTGCCACCAGTGATTTGCCCCGCTCTGGGGCCAACGTCCTGACTTTC
TRBD1 once TRBJ1-1 TRBV19 CASSKQGGLATEAFF TGTGCCAGTAGTAAACAAGGGGGCCTGGCCACTGAAGCTTTCTTT
NA NA TRBJ2-7 TRBV2 CASSSGEGYEQYF TGTGCCAGCAGCTCCGGGGAAGGCTACGAGCAGTACTTC
NA NA TRBJ1-2 TRBV27 CASLTRESYGYTF TGTGCCAGCCTCACGAGGGAGTCCTATGGCTACACCTTC
TRBD1 NA TRBJ1-5 TRBV23-1 CASTKTGTGYSNQPQHF TGCGCCAGCACAAAAACCGGGACAGGGTATAGCAATCAGCCCCAGCATTTT
NA NA TRBJ2-3 TRBV4-3 CASSLSAFVDLHGDTQYF TGCGCCAGCAGCCTAAGCGCCTTTGTCGACCTCCATGGGGATACGCAGTATTTT
TRBD1 NA TRBJ2-2 TRBV9 CASSVGDRATGGTGELFF TGTGCCAGCAGCGTTGGGGACAGGGCTACGGGAGGCACCGGGGAGCTGTTTTTT
TRBD2 once TRBJ2-3 TRBV7-3 CASSLTGGVDTQYF TGTGCCAGCAGCCTAACGGGGGGTGTGGATACGCAGTATTTT
NA NA TRBJ1-2 TRBV27 CASSDLRGYTF TGTGCCAGCAGTGACCTCAGGGGCTACACCTTC
NA NA TRBJ1-1 TRBV18 CASSPPVTGTLNTEAFF TGTGCCAGCTCACCACCGGTGACCGGGACATTGAACACTGAAGCTTTCTTT
NA NA TRBJ1-4 TRBV14 CASSHGGGSNEKLFF TGTGCCAGCAGCCACGGTGGGGGGTCTAATGAAAAACTGTTTTTT
NA once TRBJ1-6 TRBV5-1 CASSLGRDNSPLHF TGCGCCAGCAGCTTGGGACGGGATAATTCACCCCTCCACTTT
TRBD2 few TRBJ2-2 TRBV4-3 CASSFLLPSGRDTGELFF TGCGCCAGCAGCTTCCTCCTTCCTAGCGGGAGGGACACCGGGGAGCTGTTTTTT
NA NA TRBJ1-1 TRBV11-3 CASSPRSGYHTEAFF TGTGCCAGCAGCCCTAGATCAGGGTACCACACTGAAGCTTTCTTT
NA NA TRBJ2-3 TRBV14 CASSPLWRDSCTDTQYF TGTGCCAGCAGCCCCCTGTGGAGGGACTCCTGCACAGATACGCAGTATTTT
NA NA TRBJ1-2 TRBV21-1 CASSKIKGLYTF TGTGCCAGCAGCAAAATAAAGGGACTCTACACCTTC
TRBD2 NA TRBJ2-1 TRBV25-1 CASSELGAGGNEQFF TGTGCCAGCAGTGAATTAGGAGCGGGAGGCAATGAGCAGTTCTTC
TRBD2 NA TRBJ2-4 TRBV4-2 CASSQGGLGAGTNIQYF TGTGCCAGCAGCCAAGGCGGGTTGGGAGCGGGAACAAACATTCAGTACTTC
NA NA TRBJ1-1 TRBV11-3 CASSFGKAGTEAFF TGTGCCAGCAGCTTTGGTAAAGCGGGCACTGAAGCTTTCTTT
NA NA TRBJ1-2 TRBV2 CASSDLRGAVGYGYTF TGTGCCAGCAGTGACCTAAGGGGTGCGGTTGGGTATGGCTACACCTTC
NA NA TRBJ1-2 TRBV14 CASSQDYRENYGYTF TGTGCCAGCAGCCAAGATTACAGAGAAAACTATGGCTACACCTTC
TRBD2 few TRBJ2-3 TRBV4-2 CASSQDRGRASFGRGDTQYF TGTGCCAGCAGCCAAGATCGCGGGAGGGCCTCTTTCGGGCGCGGAGATACGCAGTATTTT
TRBD1 NA TRBJ2-5 TRBV14 CASRSAGTGAETQYF TGTGCCAGCAGGTCTGCCGGGACAGGGGCCGAGACCCAGTACTTC
TRBD2 NA TRBJ2-1 TRBV19 CASTPRREGPYNEQFF TGTGCCAGTACCCCCAGGAGGGAGGGCCCCTACAATGAGCAGTTCTTC
TRBD2 NA TRBJ2-7 TRBV7-2 CASSLEPAGAKGIYEQYF TGTGCCAGCAGCTTAGAGCCCGCGGGAGCCAAAGGGATCTACGAGCAGTACTTC
NA NA TRBJ1-1 TRBV4-1 CASSRSIDLNTEAFF TGCGCCAGCAGCCGAAGTATTGACTTGAACACTGAAGCTTTCTTT
TRBD1 NA TRBJ2-1 TRBV4-3 CASSQDSGTGGGEQFF TGCGCCAGCAGCCAAGATTCCGGGACAGGGGGCGGTGAGCAGTTCTTC
NA once TRBJ2-7 TRBV11-2 CASSLDGPGAEQYF TGTGCCAGCAGCTTAGATGGACCAGGGGCCGAGCAGTACTTC
TRBD1 NA TRBJ1-2 TRBV27 CASSGSGQGRANYGYTF TGTGCCAGCAGTGGATCAGGACAGGGAAGAGCTAACTATGGCTACACCTTC
TRBD2 NA TRBJ2-1 TRBV3-1/TRBV3-2 CASSPGLAGGGKQFF TGTGCCAGCAGCCCGGGACTAGCGGGGGGCGGCAAGCAGTTCTTC
TRBD2 NA TRBJ2-1 TRBV7-3 CASSPTSGTYNEQFF TGTGCCAGCAGCCCTACTAGCGGGACTTACAATGAGCAGTTCTTC
NA NA TRBJ1-3 TRBV5-1 CASSLGTGPGNTIYF TGCGCCAGCAGCTTGGGCACAGGGCCTGGAAACACCATATATTTT
NA once TRBJ2-3 TRBV11-2 CASSLSGRGRTDTQYF TGTGCCAGCAGCTTAAGCGGCCGAGGTCGCACAGATACGCAGTATTTT
NA few TRBJ2-7 TRBV7-2 CASSLVPGGRDHEQYF TGTGCCAGCAGCTTAGTTCCCGGAGGGCGGGACCACGAGCAGTACTTC
TRBD2 once TRBJ2-1 TRBV15 CATSRDRGLAGSYNEQFF TGTGCCACCAGCAGGGACCGGGGACTAGCGGGCTCCTACAATGAGCAGTTCTTC
NA NA TRBJ1-1 TRBV9 CASSVVLAGDTEAFF TGTGCCAGCAGCGTAGTATTGGCAGGGGACACTGAAGCTTTCTTT
NA NA TRBJ2-4 TRBV20-1 CSARVTGSQYF TGCAGTGCTAGAGTTACAGGTTCTCAGTACTTC
NA NA TRBJ1-1 TRBV11-2 CASSMGQWNTEAFF TGTGCCAGCAGCATGGGGCAGTGGAACACTGAAGCTTTCTTT
NA NA TRBJ2-1 TRBV2 CASETDNEQFF TGTGCCAGCGAGACAGACAATGAGCAGTTCTTC